The next 18 T cell receptor beta chains were all read from a single sample in a study of blood T cell repertoires in COVID-19. The assay was immunoSEQ multiplex PCR, and TCRdb's table has in-frame clones only and misses some. The repertoire consists of 200,000 to 300,000 clones, with 75% to 90% occurring once and the leading ten covering roughly 2%. Sequenced: peripheral blood. The receptors were gathered from a man between 25 and 39 years old with active or convalescent COVID-19.

The chain combines TRBV9 with TRBJ1-1, with 9 bases lining up with TRBD1. V lost 8 bases, J lost 1 base, and 15 bases stayed unmatched. Per germline, CDR1 SGDLS and CDR2 YYNGEE. The CDR3 spans 17 residues. Here the CDR3 reads CASTNFRDREGNTEAFF. The CDR3 DNA sequence: TGTGCCAGTACCAATTTCCGGGACAGGGAGGGGAACACTGAAGCTTTCTTT. The whole variable domain, remainder taken from reference TRBV9 and TRBJ1-1, is DSGVTQTPKHLITATGQRVTLRCSPRSGDLSVYWYQQSLDQGLQFLIQYYNGEERAKGNILERFSAQQFPDLHSELNLSSLELGDSALYFCASTNFRDREGNTEAFFGQGTRLTVV.

This rearrangement joins TRBV6-5 to TRBJ2-6, with D unresolved. Trimming left V 1 base short and J 0 bases short, with 7 bases between. CDR1 is MNHEY, CDR2 SVGAGI, per germline. The CDR3 is 16 amino acids. The CDR3 DNA follows: TGTGCCAGCAGTTACTTTAGTCTCTCTGGGGCCAACGTCCTGACTTTC. Amino acids: CASSYFSLSGANVLTF.

V usage is TRBV7-2 and J usage is TRBJ2-3; D gene uncertain. V was cut by 4 bases and J by 6 bases, with 14 bases left in between. Germline CDR1 reads SGHTA; CDR2 reads FQGNSA. CDR3 length: 14 residues. The CDR3 region is CASSSSWNGDTQYF. The CDR3 nucleotides are TGTGCCAGCAGCTCGTCCTGGAACGGGGATACGCAGTATTTT.

V gene TRBV6-2 or TRBV6-3 combines with J gene TRBJ2-5, with 8 positions matching TRBD1. This CDR3 has 16 residues. J gave up 5 bases and V 2 bases, and 10 bases lay outside the gene matches. The germline V gene has CDR1 MNHEY and CDR2 SVGEGT. CDR3 residues: CASSYPQGALGETQYF. The DNA of the CDR3 is TGTGCCAGCAGTTACCCGCAGGGGGCGCTCGGGGAGACCCAGTACTTC.

The chain couples TRBV7-9 to TRBJ2-5; TRBD1 is a possible D gene (5 bases). Deletions cut 1 base from V and 5 bases from J, with 11 bases between. This CDR3 has 14 residues. Germline CDR1 SEHNR, CDR2 FQNEAQ (reference sequence). The CDR3 DNA sequence: TGTGCCAGCAGCTTAGGTGGGGCCGGGGAGACCCAGTACTTC. Its protein product is CASSLGGAGETQYF.

The chain couples TRBV6-1 to TRBJ2-1, with 8 bases identical to TRBD2. The CDR3 extends over 16 amino acids. V gave up 2 bases and J gave up 5 bases; unmatched junction bases: 8. Germline V lookup: CDR1 MNHNS, CDR2 SASEGT. The CDR3 sequence: CASSEWGSGENNEQFF. The CDR3 DNA reads as TGTGCCAGCAGTGAATGGGGTAGCGGGGAAAACAATGAGCAGTTCTTC.

The gene calls are TRBV11-1 and TRBJ1-2; D not resolved. The CDR3 is 11 amino acids. The V end lost 4 bases, the J end lost 5 bases, and 5 bases lay between the germline ends. The germline V gene encodes CDR1 SGHAT and CDR2 FQDESV (reference sequence). In DNA, the CDR3 is TGTGCCAGCAGCTCGGGGTATGGCTACACCTTC. It encodes CASSSGYGYTF.

This chain uses TRBV11-2 with TRBJ2-1; 7 bases map to TRBD2. In germline, CDR1 is SGHAT, CDR2 FQNNGV. CDR3 size: 16 residues. Losses at the gene ends were 0 bases for V and 4 bases for J; bases not matched to a gene: 6. The CDR3 is CASSLEGAGKYNEQFF. The CDR3 nucleotides are TGTGCCAGCAGCTTAGAGGGAGCGGGGAAATACAATGAGCAGTTCTTC. The full variable domain, in which reference TRBV11-2 and TRBJ2-1 provide the parts outside the CDR3, is EAGVAQSPRYKIIEKRQSVAFWCNPISGHATLYWYQQILGQGPKLLIQFQNNGVVDDSQLPKDRFSAERLKGVDSTLKIQPAKLEDSAVYLCASSLEGAGKYNEQFFGPGTRLTVL.

This rearrangement joins TRBV9 to TRBJ2-3, with 8 bases that match TRBD2. The germline V gene has CDR1 SGDLS and CDR2 YYNGEE. Trimming removed 0 bases from V and 3 bases from J; junction bases left unmatched: 12. The CDR3 is 18 residues long. CDR3 loop: CASSVARTGGAGTDTQYF. CDR3 coding DNA: TGTGCCAGCAGCGTAGCTCGTACCGGGGGGGCTGGGACAGATACGCAGTATTTT.

The chain has TRBV12-3 or TRBV12-4 and TRBJ2-1; D might be TRBD2 (5 bases). The CDR3 is 12 amino acids. Trimming took 5 bases from V and 15 from J, leaving 17 bases between them. The CDR3 here is CASSPWTFGRFF. DNA for the CDR3: TGTGCCAGCAGTCCGTGGACTTTCGGTAGGTTCTTC.

The genes are TRBV3-1 (or the pseudogene TRBV3-2) and TRBJ1-5, with D possibly matching TRBD1 (5 bases). V was pared by 4 bases and J by 1 base, with 14 bases between. This CDR3 is built from 16 residues. Looked up from germline, CDR1 is LGHDT and CDR2 is YNNKEL (reference sequence). This chain's CDR3 is CASSPGFRESNQPQHF. CDR3 nucleotides: TGTGCCAGCAGCCCCGGGTTCAGGGAAAGCAATCAGCCCCAGCATTTT.

This chain connects TRBV6-1 to TRBJ1-4, with 7 bases lining up with TRBD1. This CDR3 is 16 amino acids long. V dropped 2 bases and J dropped 6; count of bases not matched to a gene: 9. Germline assignment: CDR1 MNHNS and CDR2 SASEGT. The CDR3 DNA is TGTGCCAGCAGTGAACCTAGACACCAGGGGGATGAAAAACTGTTTTTT. Its protein is CASSEPRHQGDEKLFF.

The V gene is TRBV6-6, the J gene TRBJ2-7, with 8 bases aligning to TRBD1. In germline, CDR1 is MNHNY, CDR2 SVGAGI (reference sequence). The junction had 6 bases not matched to a gene; V was cut back by 7 bases and J by 4 bases. The CDR3 runs to 13 residues. The CDR3 loop reads CASIGGQGYEQYF. The CDR3 DNA reads as TGTGCCAGCATTGGCGGACAGGGATACGAGCAGTACTTC.

The J gene is TRBJ1-1, the V gene TRBV7-9; D call uncertain. V lost 4 bases and J 3 bases, leaving 15 bases between the germline ends. This CDR3 contains 15 residues. The germline V gene encodes CDR1 SEHNR and CDR2 FQNEAQ (reference sequence). The CDR3 is CASSSSSGRDTEAFF. Written as DNA, the CDR3 is TGTGCCAGCAGCTCTTCAAGCGGACGGGACACTGAAGCTTTCTTT.

In this sample, this clone turned up once. The chain employs TRBV18 and TRBJ2-2, with a tentative D call TRBD1 (6 bases). Between the trimmed V and J ends, which lost 3 bases and 2 bases, there was a span of 13 bases. This CDR3 has 16 residues. Germline V gene lookup returns CDR1 KGHSH and CDR2 LQKENI. The CDR3 DNA reads as TGTGCCAGCTCACCTTCCCGAGGGGGAAACACCGGGGAGCTGTTTTTT. Encoded protein: CASSPSRGGNTGELFF.

This chain joins TRBV6-6 and TRBJ1-2; tentatively, D is TRBD1 (6 bases). The CDR3 is 12 amino acids. Germline CDR1 and CDR2: MNHNY and SVGAGI (reference sequence). V lost 6 bases, J lost 7 bases, and 12 bases lay in between. As DNA, the CDR3 is TGTGCCAGCAGCTCTACAGGGACTGGCTACACCTTC. Protein product: CASSSTGTGYTF.

This sequence joins TRBV7-8 and TRBJ1-3; 7 bases line up with TRBD1. This CDR3 has 16 amino acids. Germline CDR1 SGHVS, CDR2 FQNEAQ. The V and J ends lost 5 bases and 4 bases, in that order; junction bases with no gene match: 11. The CDR3: CASSRETGSVGNTIYF. The CDR3, as DNA: TGTGCCAGCAGCCGGGAGACAGGGTCGGTGGGAAACACCATATATTTT.

The sample holds one count of this clone. The chain employs TRBV7-9 and TRBJ1-3; D not resolved. Germline CDR1 and CDR2: SEHNR and FQNEAQ (reference sequence). The ends were cut back, 5 bases at V and 0 bases at J, with 11 bases in the middle. This CDR3 is 15 amino acids long. This CDR3 is CASSLGGSSGNTIYF. The CDR3 coding sequence is TGTGCCAGCAGCCTCGGAGGGAGCTCTGGAAACACCATATATTTT.